Each of the 7 T cell receptor beta chains below was sequenced from the same sample in a study of CD8 T cells in ankylosing spondylitis. MiXCR, run by TCRdb on the 5' RACE reads, gives a single entry per CDR3 protein. There are some 130,000 distinct CDR3 sequences in the sample; about 7.3% occur only once, and roughly 12% lies in the top ten. Sequencing was carried out using blood, either unsorted or a sorted T cell fraction (not recorded which). The receptors come from a female donor with ankylosing spondylitis or in good health (not recorded which).

This clonotype was seen a handful of times. V gene TRBV20-1 combines with J gene TRBJ1-4; D might be TRBD1 (5 bases). V lost 5 bases and J lost 8, with 18 bases in between. CDR3 length: 14 residues. Germline CDR1 reads DFQATT; CDR2 reads SNEGSKA (reference sequence). CDR3 nucleotide sequence: TGCAGTGCTTCCCAGGGAGGGGTTAACGAAAAACTGTTTTTT. Residues: CSASQGGVNEKLFF.

This clonotype occurred many times. J is TRBJ1-4 and V is TRBV5-6; maybe TRBD1 (6 bases). Germline loops: CDR1 SGHDT, CDR2 YYEEEE. This CDR3 comprises 14 residues. The germline V and J ends were trimmed by 0 bases and 8 bases, with 11 bases remaining between them. The CDR3 loop reads CASSLDRVGEKLFF. The CDR3 DNA reads TGTGCCAGCAGCTTGGACAGGGTAGGGGAAAAACTGTTTTTT.

This clonotype was counted ten times or more. This chain joins TRBV29-1 and TRBJ1-2; no reliable D call. Germline-derived CDR1 and CDR2 are SQVTM and ANQGSEA. Trimming removed 2 bases at V and 6 bases at J, with 10 bases between. The CDR3 has 12 residues. CDR3 amino acids: CSVETGSDGYTF. CDR3 nucleotides: TGCAGCGTTGAAACTGGGTCCGATGGCTACACCTTC. Drawing the rest from reference TRBV29-1 and TRBJ1-2, the complete variable domain is SAVISQKPSRDICQRGTSLTIQCQVDSQVTMMFWYRQQPGQSLTLIATANQGSEATYESGFVIDKFPISRPNLTFSTLTVSNMSPEDSSIYLCSVETGSDGYTFGSGTRLTVV.

In the case of this clonotype: Since a much larger clone is just one base distant, this may be a read error. The gene calls are TRBV5-1 and TRBJ1-1; D unclear. The CDR3 length is 15 residues. Germline CDR1 SGHRS, CDR2 YFSETQ. CDR3 DNA sequence: TGCCCCAGCAGGCGAGCCGAAATACAAAACACTGAAGCTTTCTTT. Its protein product is CPSRRAEIQNTEAFF.

This clonotype was counted at least ten times. The V gene is TRBV3-1, the J gene TRBJ1-2; D gene unclear. In germline, CDR1 is LGHDT, CDR2 YNNKEL (reference sequence). The ends were cut back, 1 base at V and 5 bases at J, with 11 bases in the middle. This CDR3 spans 14 amino acids. For the CDR3, the DNA is TGTGCCAGCAGCCAAGGGGCAGGCCTTTATGGCTACACCTTC. Protein sequence: CASSQGAGLYGYTF.

Ten or more counts support this clonotype. The gene calls are TRBV4-1 and TRBJ1-4, with unresolved D. V was clipped by 1 base and J by 17 bases, with 17 bases between them. The CDR3 is made up of 13 amino acids. Germline CDR1 reads MGHRA; CDR2 reads YSYEKL. The CDR3 region has the DNA TGCGCCAGCAGCCAAGGCCCTCATGGCTCCCACTTTTTT. Protein sequence: CASSQGPHGSHFF.

This clonotype was seen many times. J is TRBJ1-1 and V is TRBV14, with 10 bases lining up with TRBD1. V was pared by 4 bases and J by 5 bases, with 7 bases of the junction left unmatched. The CDR3 contains 15 residues. Germline values: CDR1 SGHDN, CDR2 FVKESK. The CDR3 loop reads CASSLRQGAGTEAFF. The CDR3 DNA follows: TGTGCCAGCAGCCTTAGACAGGGGGCTGGGACTGAAGCTTTCTTT. Together with reference TRBV14 and TRBJ1-1, the CDR3 gives the full variable domain: EAGVTQFPSHSVIEKGQTVTLRCDPISGHDNLYWYRRVMGKEIKFLLHFVKESKQDESGMPNNRFLAERTGGTYSTLKVQPAELEDSGVYFCASSLRQGAGTEAFFGQGTRLTVV.